This T cell receptor beta chain was retrieved from a study of CD4 and CD8 cells across lung adenocarcinoma regions listed by TCRdb under 2018. Study-wide context: Intratumor heterogeneity of the T cell receptor repertoire was examined by comparing tumor centers with tumor margins.

The donors were patients who had localized lung adenocarcinoma, which is a subtype of non-small cell lung cancer. The samples were taken from the centers of localized lung adenocarcinomas. For TCR repertoire analysis, CD8+ T cells from tumor tissue were profiled separately from CD4+ T cells. Comments on this clonotype: Its specific antigen is unknown. No base qualities exist here, and no much larger clone lies one base off it.

The receptor library was made with PCR. The run used a HiSeq X Ten. TCRdb reprocessing: public reads trimmed at Q25 with fastp, clones called with MiXCR, in-frame beta chains kept. Every entry covers one CDR3 protein and lists the most common genes and DNA from its rows. The sample includes roughly 7,600 distinct CDR3 sequences, with roughly 50% observed a single time. Clones ranked in the top ten supply about 97% of the sample. The V and J ends are trimmed by 5 bases and 4 bases, leaving 23 bases between them. The germline V gene specifies SGHRS as CDR1 and YFSETQ as CDR2. Reading from cysteine to phenylalanine, the CDR3 counts 17 amino acids. The DNA shown is the 51-base CDR3, in frame from base 1.

Sequencing was performed on CD8+ T cells from the center of a lung tumor. The cell subset or site label corresponds to: tumor center region. The rearrangement joined TRBV5-1 to TRBJ2-3; perhaps TRBD1 is the D gene, with 5 bases matching. The receptor's source is a male donor with lung adenocarcinoma. The CD4 and CD8 labels of this study may be unreliable. The DNA is TGCGCCAGCAGTTTAGACCCCGACCCCGAAGGGGCAGATACGCAGTATTTT. Its coded protein is CASSLDPDPEGADTQYF.